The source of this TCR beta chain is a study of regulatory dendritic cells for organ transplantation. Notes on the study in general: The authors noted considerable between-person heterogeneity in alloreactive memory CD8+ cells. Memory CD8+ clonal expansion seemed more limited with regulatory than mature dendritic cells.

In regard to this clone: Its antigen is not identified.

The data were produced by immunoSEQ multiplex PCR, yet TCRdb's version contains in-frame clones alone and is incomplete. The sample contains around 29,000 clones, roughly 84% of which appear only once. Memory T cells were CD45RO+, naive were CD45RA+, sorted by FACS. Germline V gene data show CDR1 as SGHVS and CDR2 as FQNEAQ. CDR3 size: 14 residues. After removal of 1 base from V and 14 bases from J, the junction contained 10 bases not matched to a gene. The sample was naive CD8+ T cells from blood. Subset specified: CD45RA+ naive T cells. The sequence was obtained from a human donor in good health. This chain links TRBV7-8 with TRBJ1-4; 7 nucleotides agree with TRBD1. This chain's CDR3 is CASSLDRGAVVLFF. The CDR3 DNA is TGTGCCAGCAGCTTAGACAGGGGCGCCGTCGTCCTGTTTTTT.